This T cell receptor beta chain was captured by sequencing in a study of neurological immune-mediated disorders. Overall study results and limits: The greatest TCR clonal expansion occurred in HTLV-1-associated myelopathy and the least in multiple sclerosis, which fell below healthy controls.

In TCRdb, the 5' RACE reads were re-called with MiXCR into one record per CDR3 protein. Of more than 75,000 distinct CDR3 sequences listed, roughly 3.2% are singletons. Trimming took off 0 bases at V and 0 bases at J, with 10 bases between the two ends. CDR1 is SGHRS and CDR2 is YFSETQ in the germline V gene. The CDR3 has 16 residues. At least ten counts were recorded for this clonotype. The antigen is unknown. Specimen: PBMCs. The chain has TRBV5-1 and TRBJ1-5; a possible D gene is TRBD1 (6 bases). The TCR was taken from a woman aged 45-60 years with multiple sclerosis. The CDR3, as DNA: TGCGCCAGCAGCTTGGGAGACAGGATTAGCAATCAGCCCCAGCATTTT. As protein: CASSLGDRISNQPQHF.